Below are 10 T cell receptor beta chains sequenced from a single sample in a study of blood T cell repertoires in COVID-19. Produced via immunoSEQ multiplex PCR; TCRdb's table is partial and in-frame only. The sample contains under 150,000 clones, roughly 84% of which appear only once. Sequenced sample: PBMCs or T cells enriched from blood (not recorded which). These receptors were taken from a woman aged 45-59 years who had been exposed to COVID-19.

The V gene is TRBV7-6, the J gene TRBJ2-6, with TRBD1 matching over 7 bases. The J segment lost 2 bases and the V segment lost 2 bases, leaving 9 bases of the junction unmatched. CDR3 length: 18 residues. Germline V gene data show CDR1 as SGHVS and CDR2 as FNYEAQ. DNA of the CDR3: TGTGCCAGCAGCTTAACCAGGGGGAAAATGACTGGGGCCAACGTCCTGACTTTC. This translates into CASSLTRGKMTGANVLTF.

The V call is TRBV9, the J call TRBJ1-2; TRBD1 agrees at 7 bases. V lost 3 bases and J lost 6; bases outside the gene matches: 11. Germline assignment: CDR1 SGDLS and CDR2 YYNGEE. This CDR3 contains 15 residues. As DNA, the CDR3 is TGTGCCAGCAGCGCCCCAGGGGGTTATGTCAATGGCTACACCTTC. Encoded protein: CASSAPGGYVNGYTF. Full variable domain (outside the CDR3, taken from reference TRBV9 and TRBJ1-2): DSGVTQTPKHLITATGQRVTLRCSPRSGDLSVYWYQQSLDQGLQFLIQYYNGEERAKGNILERFSAQQFPDLHSELNLSSLELGDSALYFCASSAPGGYVNGYTFGSGTRLTVV.

V usage is TRBV9 and J usage is TRBJ2-1; TRBD2 matches at 12 bases. The V and J ends lost 3 bases and 2 bases, in that order; junction bases with no gene match: 0. There are 15 residues in the CDR3. In germline, CDR1 is SGDLS, CDR2 YYNGEE. CDR3 coding DNA: TGTGCCAGCAGCGCTAGCGGGAGGGCCTACAATGAGCAGTTCTTC. The encoded protein is CASSASGRAYNEQFF. Complete variable domain (other parts from reference TRBV9 and TRBJ2-1): DSGVTQTPKHLITATGQRVTLRCSPRSGDLSVYWYQQSLDQGLQFLIQYYNGEERAKGNILERFSAQQFPDLHSELNLSSLELGDSALYFCASSASGRAYNEQFFGPGTRLTVL.

The J gene is TRBJ2-1, the V gene TRBV18, with D perhaps TRBD2 (7 bases). The CDR3 spans 15 residues. V lost 1 base to trimming and J lost 5 bases, with 12 bases between them. Per the germline V gene, CDR1 is KGHSH and CDR2 is LQKENI. This chain's CDR3 is CASSPRGGRDNEQFF. In nucleotides, the CDR3 is TGTGCCAGCTCACCACGGGGGGGCAGGGACAATGAGCAGTTCTTC.

The V call is TRBV5-1, the J call TRBJ2-1, with a weak D call TRBD1 (5 bases). CDR3 length: 16 amino acids. The germline V and J ends were trimmed by 0 bases and 7 bases, with 17 bases remaining between them. Germline V lookup: CDR1 SGHRS, CDR2 YFSETQ. CDR3 residues: CASSLAGQNPPNEQFF. In DNA, the CDR3 is TGCGCCAGCAGCTTGGCTGGACAAAACCCTCCTAATGAGCAGTTCTTC.

The rearrangement links TRBV15 to TRBJ1-2; TRBD1 might be the D (5 bases). The germline CDR1 and CDR2 sequences are LNHNV and YYDKDF (reference sequence). V shed 0 bases and J shed 8 bases, with 10 bases lying between them. The CDR3 loop spans 13 amino acids. The CDR3 nucleotides read TGTGCCACCAGCAGAGAAGGGGTCGACGGCTACACCTTC. Its translation is CATSREGVDGYTF.

A single count supports this clone. This chain connects TRBV6-2 or TRBV6-3 to TRBJ1-3, with D tentatively TRBD1 (5 bases). Germline loops: CDR1 MNHEY, CDR2 SVGEGT. CDR3 length: 16 residues. V lost 2 bases, J lost 2 bases, and 13 bases lay in between. The DNA for the CDR3 is TGTGCCAGCAGTTACCCCACAGGATCGCCTGGAAACACCATATATTTT. Translation: CASSYPTGSPGNTIYF.

The chain carries TRBV7-2 and TRBJ2-5; 9 nucleotides match TRBD1. Trimming removed 2 bases from V and 7 bases from J; junction bases left unmatched: 8. This CDR3 comprises 15 residues. Germline V lookup: CDR1 SGHTA, CDR2 FQGNSA. The CDR3 nucleotides are TGTGCCAGCAGCTTAATCCCCGGGACAGGGACGACCCAGTACTTC. This codes for CASSLIPGTGTTQYF.

This chain joins TRBV11-2 and TRBJ2-5; perhaps TRBD2 as D (7 bases). CDR1 is SGHAT and CDR2 is FQNNGV in the germline V gene. Trimming removed 2 bases at V and 1 base at J, with 11 bases between. The CDR3 runs to 15 residues. The CDR3 nucleotides are TGTGCCAGCAGCTTATGGGGGGGCTCCCAAGAGACCCAGTACTTC. This codes for CASSLWGGSQETQYF.

The V and J genes are TRBV2 and TRBJ1-2, with no clear D. The germline CDR1 and CDR2 sequences are SNHLY and FYNNEI. This CDR3 region has 11 residues. V shed 4 bases and J shed 8 bases, with 8 bases lying between them. The CDR3 protein is CASSGRVGYTF. CDR3 sequence (DNA): TGTGCCAGCAGTGGACGGGTAGGCTACACCTTC. Together with reference TRBV2 and TRBJ1-2, the CDR3 gives the full variable domain: EPEVTQTPSHQVTQMGQEVILRCVPISNHLYFYWYRQILGQKVEFLVSFYNNEISEKSEIFDDQFSVERPDGSNFTLKIRSTKLEDSAMYFCASSGRVGYTFGSGTRLTVV.